The rows below give T cell receptor beta chains drawn from one sample of a study of cytomegalovirus exposure and HLA in healthy donors. Sequencing used immunoSEQ multiplex PCR; TCRdb keeps in-frame clones, though not all of them. This repertoire shows over 65,000 clones, 70% to 80% found once; its top ten account for 14% to 15%. The sample was PBMCs. The receptors originated from a woman between 40 and 55 years old in good health and CMV-seropositive. CDR3s include the opening cysteine and the closing phenylalanine or tryptophan. The order of the fields is J gene, clone size, V gene, D gene, CDR3 DNA, CDR3 protein. The D gene is left open where the match is weak. Size is stated for part of the rows, as once, few or many counts, or as a class when the clone is expanded.

J: TRBJ2-5; size: .; V: TRBV15; D: .; DNA: TGTGCCACCAGCAGAGATCCTGGCCCACAAGAGACCCAGTACTTC; CDR3: CATSRDPGPQETQYF
J: TRBJ1-5; size: .; V: TRBV27; D: .; DNA: TGTGCCAGCAGTTTATCGGAGGTCGCGCCCCAGCATTTT; CDR3: CASSLSEVAPQHF
J: TRBJ2-1; size: .; V: TRBV9; D: .; DNA: TGTGCCAGCAACCCTTGGGGGGAGTCCCCGAATGAGCAGTTCTTC; CDR3: CASNPWGESPNEQFF
J: TRBJ2-1; size: few; V: TRBV27; D: .; DNA: TGTGCCAGCAGTTTTCTTTACAATGAGCAGTTCTTC; CDR3: CASSFLYNEQFF
J: TRBJ2-7; size: .; V: TRBV7-6; D: .; DNA: TGTGCCAGCAGCTTAGATCAGGGCAGGGGCCACGAGCAGTACTTC; CDR3: CASSLDQGRGHEQYF
J: TRBJ1-1; size: .; V: TRBV7-8; D: TRBD1; DNA: TGTGCCAGTACCGGGACAGTAAACACTGAAGCTTTCTTT; CDR3: CASTGTVNTEAFF
J: TRBJ2-2; size: .; V: TRBV7-8; D: .; DNA: TGTGCCAGCAGCTTAGAAGAGACCGGGGAGCTGTTTTTT; CDR3: CASSLEETGELFF
J: TRBJ1-5; size: few; V: TRBV6-1; D: TRBD1; DNA: TGTGCCAGCCGGGACAGGGGGTTGGTACATTTT; CDR3: CASRDRGLVHF
J: TRBJ1-2; size: .; V: TRBV18; D: TRBD1; DNA: TGTGCCAGCTCACCACCGGACAGGGTGATCGAGGGCTACACCTTC; CDR3: CASSPPDRVIEGYTF
J: TRBJ2-3; size: few; V: TRBV6-4; D: TRBD2; DNA: TGTGCCAGCAACAGCGGGGGGCCCACAGATACGCAGTATTTT; CDR3: CASNSGGPTDTQYF
J: TRBJ2-3; size: .; V: TRBV15; D: TRBD2; DNA: TGTGCCACCAGCAGACTAGCGGGGGGACCGCGGGGTACGCAGTATTTT; CDR3: CATSRLAGGPRGTQYF
J: TRBJ2-5; size: .; V: TRBV28; D: TRBD2; DNA: TGTGCCAGCAGTTCTCGACTAGCGGCCACTCGGGGCCAAGAGACCCAGTACTTC; CDR3: CASSSRLAATRGQETQYF
J: TRBJ2-2; size: .; V: TRBV7-9; D: .; DNA: TGTGCCAGCAGCTCACCCGCAGGAATCGGGGAGCTGTTTTTT; CDR3: CASSSPAGIGELFF
J: TRBJ2-2; size: .; V: TRBV7-3; D: TRBD2; DNA: TGTGCCAGCAGCACTAGCGGAAACACCGGGGAGCTGTTTTTT; CDR3: CASSTSGNTGELFF
J: TRBJ1-1; size: .; V: TRBV4-1; D: .; DNA: TGCGCCAGCAGCCAACTCAGCGGGAACACTGAAGCTTTCTTT; CDR3: CASSQLSGNTEAFF
J: TRBJ2-3; size: .; V: TRBV2; D: TRBD1; DNA: TGTGCCACCCGGACAGGGGCAGGGACAGATACGCAGTATTTT; CDR3: CATRTGAGTDTQYF
J: TRBJ1-2; size: .; V: TRBV19; D: TRBD1; DNA: TGTGCCAGTAGTAGCCTGGGACAGGGGGAATATGGCTACACCTTC; CDR3: CASSSLGQGEYGYTF
J: TRBJ2-5; size: few; V: TRBV28; D: TRBD2; DNA: TGTGCCAGCAGGCCACTAGCGTCCGAGACCCAGTACTTC; CDR3: CASRPLASETQYF
J: TRBJ2-7; size: .; V: TRBV27; D: TRBD2; DNA: TGTGCCAGCAGTCCCCCGGGACTAGCATACGAGCAGTACTTC; CDR3: CASSPPGLAYEQYF
J: TRBJ1-1; size: .; V: TRBV19; D: .; DNA: TGTGCCAGTACTATGAACACTGAAGCTTTCTTT; CDR3: CASTMNTEAFF